Each of the 8 T cell receptor beta chains below was sequenced from the same sample in a study of cytomegalovirus exposure and HLA in healthy donors. Profiling relied on immunoSEQ multiplex PCR, and the TCRdb table lists in-frame clones only, not all of them. Of 150,000 to 200,000 clones in the sample, approximately 86% were seen once. The sample taken for sequencing was PBMCs. The receptors come from a young woman in good health and CMV-seronegative.

The chain couples TRBV9 to TRBJ1-2; D not certain. From germline, CDR1 is SGDLS and CDR2 YYNGEE. Trimming pared 0 bases from V and 0 bases from J, leaving 18 bases between. This CDR3 region has 18 residues. CDR3 loop: CASSVGPVVEGANYGYTF. The DNA for the CDR3 is TGTGCCAGCAGCGTAGGACCAGTGGTTGAGGGAGCTAACTATGGCTACACCTTC.

This clone was observed once. The V gene is TRBV27, the J gene TRBJ2-7; the match to TRBD1 covers 11 bases. CDR1 and CDR2 (germline): MNHEY, SMNVEV (reference sequence). V lost 4 bases and J lost 0; bases outside the gene matches: 5. This CDR3 has 16 amino acids. This chain's CDR3 is CASSSRDRGASYEQYF. CDR3 nucleotides: TGTGCCAGCAGTTCGCGGGACAGGGGGGCCTCCTACGAGCAGTACTTC.

This chain connects TRBV5-5 to TRBJ2-7; maybe TRBD2 (6 bases). Trimming shortened V by 6 bases and J by 4 bases, and 20 bases separated the two germline ends. Germline V gene lookup returns CDR1 SGHKS and CDR2 YYEKEE (reference sequence). This CDR3 region has 15 residues. CDR3 nucleotide sequence: TGTGCCAGCACCCCCCGAGCGGGCACCCCTTACGAGCAGTACTTC. Its protein is CASTPRAGTPYEQYF.

A single count supports this clone. In nucleotides, the CDR3 is TGTGCCACGAAGACTAAGAGCGGGAGTCCGGGGGAGCAGTACTTC. This gives the protein CATKTKSGSPGEQYF. The V gene is TRBV6-5, the J gene TRBJ2-7; 8 bases are a match to TRBD2. The germline V gene encodes CDR1 MNHEY and CDR2 SVGAGI. Trimming removed 10 bases from V and 7 bases from J; junction bases left unmatched: 18. The length of the CDR3 is 15 residues.

This clone has just one count. The genes are TRBV18 and TRBJ2-7, with 7 bases aligning to TRBD1. The J segment lost 5 bases and the V segment lost 4 bases, leaving 17 bases of the junction unmatched. The germline V gene encodes CDR1 KGHSH and CDR2 LQKENI. The CDR3 is 17 amino acids. The CDR3 region is CASSRRGPGQYDHEQYF. CDR3 sequence (DNA): TGTGCCAGCTCACGACGAGGTCCGGGACAGTATGATCACGAGCAGTACTTC.

The CDR3 nucleotides are TGCGCCAGCAGCCAGGAGGGGGCGCGAGCTTTCTTT. This sequence encodes CASSQEGARAFF. The chain combines TRBV4-3 with TRBJ1-1; the match to TRBD1 covers 7 bases. This CDR3 is built from 12 residues. From germline, CDR1 is LGHNA and CDR2 YSLEER. V was pared by 3 bases and J by 10 bases, with 5 bases of the junction left unmatched.

The gene calls are TRBV4-1 and TRBJ1-1; perhaps TRBD1 as D (5 bases). The length of the CDR3 is 15 residues. CDR1 MGHRA and CDR2 YSYEKL come from the germline V gene. The V and J ends lost 4 bases and 6 bases respectively, with 18 bases between them. CDR3 sequence reads: CASSPGRGWEAEAFF. The CDR3 DNA reads as TGCGCCAGCAGCCCAGGCCGGGGCTGGGAGGCTGAAGCTTTCTTT.

This rearrangement joins TRBV9 to TRBJ2-2; 9 bases are a match to TRBD2. The V gene's germline CDR1 is SGDLS and CDR2 YYNGEE. The length of the CDR3 is 17 residues. The ends lost 0 bases at V and 0 bases at J; junction bases unmatched: 3. CDR3 DNA: TGTGCCAGCAGCGTAGTAGCTAGCGGGGCGAACACCGGGGAGCTGTTTTTT. Protein product: CASSVVASGANTGELFF.